Following are 13 T cell receptor beta chains from one sample sequenced in a study of technical replicates of blood from a handful of donors. Produced via immunoSEQ multiplex PCR; TCRdb's table is partial and in-frame only. This sample yields tens of thousands of clones, of which roughly 94% are seen a single time; 0.38% belongs to the top ten. Sequencing was done on a sample of T cells isolated from PBMCs. The receptors stem from a human donor in good health.

V is TRBV6-5 and J is TRBJ1-1, with 7 bases lining up with TRBD1. The CDR3 covers 14 residues. With V trimmed by 7 bases and J by 2 bases, 7 bases remained unmatched. Germline V gene data show CDR1 as MNHEY and CDR2 as SVGAGI. The CDR3 here is CASIKQGLNTEAFF. CDR3 nucleotides: TGTGCCAGCATCAAACAGGGGCTCAACACTGAAGCTTTCTTT.

V is TRBV10-3 and J is TRBJ1-1; D remains ambiguous. Germline lookup yields CDR1 ENHRY and CDR2 SYGVKD. This CDR3 has 13 amino acids. V was pared by 8 bases and J by 0 bases, with 10 bases between. The CDR3 spells CAILPVLNTEAFF. Written as DNA, the CDR3 is TGTGCCATCTTGCCAGTCCTGAACACTGAAGCTTTCTTT.

The chain uses TRBV18 and TRBJ1-5; 8 nucleotides agree with TRBD1. The germline V gene has CDR1 KGHSH and CDR2 LQKENI. The ends lost 3 bases at V and 8 bases at J; junction bases unmatched: 6. This CDR3 comprises 14 residues. The CDR3 region has the DNA TGTGCCAGCTCACCGACAGGGGCCCTAGAGCCCCAGCATTTT. Translated: CASSPTGALEPQHF.

On this clone: The same CDR3 can be traced to other DNA sequences in this sample. The chain combines TRBV9 with TRBJ2-3; TRBD2 matches 8 bases. Germline trimming cut 0 bases from V and 2 bases from J; bases unmatched to any gene: 2. The CDR3 is 15 residues long. From germline, CDR1 is SGDLS and CDR2 YYNGEE. The CDR3 nucleotides are TGTGCCAGCAGCGTAGCGGGAGGGCTCACAGATACGCAGTATTTT. Translated: CASSVAGGLTDTQYF. Full variable domain (outside the CDR3, taken from reference TRBV9 and TRBJ2-3): DSGVTQTPKHLITATGQRVTLRCSPRSGDLSVYWYQQSLDQGLQFLIQYYNGEERAKGNILERFSAQQFPDLHSELNLSSLELGDSALYFCASSVAGGLTDTQYFGPGTRLTVL.

CDR3 sequence: CASSEAGYGGGYTDTQYF. CDR3 DNA: TGTGCCAGCAGTGAAGCGGGTTATGGGGGAGGGTACACAGATACGCAGTATTTT. The chain is built from TRBV2 and TRBJ2-3; 7 bases agree with TRBD2. The V gene's germline CDR1 is SNHLY and CDR2 FYNNEI. This CDR3 is 18 amino acids long. V shed 0 bases and J 2 bases; nucleotides not matched to a gene: 11. The whole variable domain, filled in from reference TRBV2 and TRBJ2-3, reads EPEVTQTPSHQVTQMGQEVILRCVPISNHLYFYWYRQILGQKVEFLVSFYNNEISEKSEIFDDQFSVERPDGSNFTLKIRSTKLEDSAMYFCASSEAGYGGGYTDTQYFGPGTRLTVL.

As for this clone: Its ends do not fully match the called genes, so a read error is possible. The rearrangement joins TRBV4-2 to TRBJ1-2; D perhaps matches TRBD1 (5 bases). Per germline, CDR1 LGHNA and CDR2 YNFKEQ. CDR3 size: 12 residues. CDR3 nucleotides: TGTGCCAGCAGCCAAGATTTAGCAGGGCCGAAATTC. This sequence encodes CASSQDLAGPKF.

This chain connects TRBV7-8 to TRBJ2-7; TRBD2 agrees at 8 bases. CDR3 size: 15 residues. In germline, CDR1 is SGHVS, CDR2 FQNEAQ. V lost 4 bases to trimming and J lost 4 bases; unmatched junction nucleotides: 9. The CDR3: CASSSPASGLYEQYF. In nucleotides, the CDR3 is TGTGCCAGCAGCTCGCCGGCTAGCGGGCTTTACGAGCAGTACTTC.

This chain links TRBV4-3 with TRBJ2-7; D unresolved. Germline CDR1 and CDR2: LGHNA and YSLEER. The CDR3 extends over 15 amino acids. Trimming pared 1 base from V and 2 bases from J, leaving 12 bases between. The CDR3 loop reads CASSQGWAGTYEQYF. The CDR3 DNA reads TGCGCCAGCAGCCAAGGATGGGCTGGAACCTACGAGCAGTACTTC.

On this clone itself: Other DNA sequences in this sample translate to the same CDR3. V and J are TRBV27 and TRBJ1-5, with D perhaps matching TRBD1 (5 bases). Germline-derived CDR1 and CDR2 are MNHEY and SMNVEV (reference sequence). The CDR3 has 14 amino acids. V was shortened by 0 bases and J by 2 bases, with 5 bases between the two germline ends. CDR3 loop: CASSLSRGNQPQHF. As DNA, the CDR3 is TGTGCCAGCAGTTTATCCAGGGGCAATCAGCCCCAGCATTTT.

V is TRBV21-1 and J is TRBJ2-3; TRBD1 is taken as the D call from the table, unchecked against the DNA. TRBV21-1 is designated a pseudogene. The CDR3 contains 16 residues. The CDR3 sequence: CASSKTGGKGTDTQYF. The CDR3 bases are TGTGCCAGCAGCAAAACAGGGGGCAAGGGCACAGATACGCAGTATTTT.

The chain combines TRBV14 with TRBJ2-5; no clear D. The ends were cut back, 0 bases at V and 5 bases at J, with 10 bases in the middle. Per the germline V gene, CDR1 is SGHDN and CDR2 is FVKESK. CDR3 length: 14 amino acids. For the CDR3, the DNA is TGTGCCAGCAGCCAAGATTTGACCGGGGAGACCCAGTACTTC. It encodes CASSQDLTGETQYF.

This chain's CDR3 is CASSPMTGLSEAFF. The CDR3 nucleotides are TGTGCCAGCTCACCGATGACAGGGTTGTCTGAAGCTTTCTTT. V is TRBV18 and J is TRBJ1-1; TRBD1 aligns across 7 bases. Germline V gives CDR1 KGHSH, CDR2 LQKENI. J was trimmed by 6 bases and V by 3 bases; bases with no gene match: 7. The CDR3 runs 14 residues.

V is TRBV10-3 and J is TRBJ2-3, with 7 bases identical to TRBD2. CDR3 length: 14 residues. Germline V gene lookup returns CDR1 ENHRY and CDR2 SYGVKD. Trimming took 7 bases from V and 5 from J; bases not matched to a gene: 9. The chain's CDR3 is CAINRRGGEDTQYF. The DNA for the CDR3 is TGTGCCATCAATAGGCGGGGAGGGGAAGATACGCAGTATTTT.